The T cell receptor (beta chain) described here comes from a study of blood T cell repertoires in COVID-19. About the research overall: Samples representing acute and convalescent COVID-19 were sourced from the United States, Italy and Spain. The cDNA or gDNA used as material had been derived from T cells, B-cell-depleted T cells, or PBMCs.

This clone has only one observation. The authors' processing: Estimated nucleated cell counts came from reference gene primer amplification. The assay was immunoSEQ multiplex PCR, and TCRdb's table has in-frame clones only and misses some. The V and J calls and clone size were taken over from that table, and D and trimming were inferred from the DNA. This table has some 230,000 clones, about 88% appearing once. Between the trimmed V and J ends, which lost 2 bases and 7 bases, there was a span of 15 bases. CDR1 is MNHEY, CDR2 SMNVEV, per germline (reference sequence). The CDR3 runs to 15 residues. This clonotype originated in a man between 40 and 49 years old with acute or convalescent COVID-19. Source material: peripheral blood. The rearrangement joins TRBV27 to TRBJ2-1; D not resolved. CDR3 residues: CASSLSLPSRNEQFF. The DNA for the CDR3 is TGTGCCAGCAGTTTAAGTCTTCCTAGTCGGAATGAGCAGTTCTTC.